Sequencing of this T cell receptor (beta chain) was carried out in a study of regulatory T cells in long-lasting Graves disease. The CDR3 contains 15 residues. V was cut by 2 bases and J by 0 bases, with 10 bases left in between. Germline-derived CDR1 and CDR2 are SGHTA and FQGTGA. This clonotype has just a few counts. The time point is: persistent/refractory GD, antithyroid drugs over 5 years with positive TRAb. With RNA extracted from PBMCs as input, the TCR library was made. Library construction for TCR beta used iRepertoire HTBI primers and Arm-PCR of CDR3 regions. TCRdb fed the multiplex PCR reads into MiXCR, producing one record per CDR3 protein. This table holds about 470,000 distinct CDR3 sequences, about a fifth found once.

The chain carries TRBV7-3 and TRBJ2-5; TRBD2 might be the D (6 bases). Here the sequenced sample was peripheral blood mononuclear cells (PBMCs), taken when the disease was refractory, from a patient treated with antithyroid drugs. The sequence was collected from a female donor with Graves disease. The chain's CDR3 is CASSLHPGDQETQYF. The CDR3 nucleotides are TGTGCCAGCAGCTTACACCCGGGGGACCAAGAGACCCAGTACTTC.